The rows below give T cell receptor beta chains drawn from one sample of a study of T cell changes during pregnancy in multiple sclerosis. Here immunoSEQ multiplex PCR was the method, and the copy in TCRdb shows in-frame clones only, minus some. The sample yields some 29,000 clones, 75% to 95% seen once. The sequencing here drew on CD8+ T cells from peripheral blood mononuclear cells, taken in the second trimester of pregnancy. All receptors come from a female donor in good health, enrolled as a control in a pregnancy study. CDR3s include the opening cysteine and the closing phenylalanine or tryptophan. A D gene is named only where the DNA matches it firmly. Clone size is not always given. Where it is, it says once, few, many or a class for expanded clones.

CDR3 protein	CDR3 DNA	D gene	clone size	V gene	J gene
CASSNRELAKNIQYF	TGTGCCAGCAGCAATAGAGAGCTAGCCAAAAACATTCAGTACTTC	-	-	TRBV21-1	TRBJ2-4
CASSDSLNTEAFF	TGTGCCAGCAGTGACAGTTTGAACACTGAAGCTTTCTTT	-	-	TRBV14	TRBJ1-1
CASSLGRGTDTQYF	TGTGCCAGCAGCTTGGGCAGGGGAACAGATACGCAGTATTTT	-	-	TRBV5-6	TRBJ2-3
CASSRTEWVTEAFF	TGTGCCAGCAGTCGGACAGAGTGGGTTACTGAAGCTTTCTTT	-	-	TRBV6-5	TRBJ1-1
CAWSVSSGYLDTEAFF	TGTGCCTGGAGTGTGTCGAGCGGGTATCTCGACACTGAAGCTTTCTTT	-	-	TRBV30	TRBJ1-1
CASSYRGGQPQHF	TGTGCCAGCAGTTACAGGGGAGGTCAGCCCCAGCATTTT	TRBD1	-	TRBV27	TRBJ1-5
CASIRGHEQFF	TGTGCCAGTATAAGAGGCCATGAGCAGTTCTTC	-	-	TRBV19	TRBJ2-1
CASRGQGAVTEAFF	TGTGCCAGCAGGGGACAGGGAGCGGTCACTGAAGCTTTCTTT	TRBD1	-	TRBV9	TRBJ1-1
CASSGQPGQGNSPLHF	TGTGCCAGCTCCGGTCAACCGGGACAGGGGAATTCACCCCTCCACTTT	TRBD1	-	TRBV18	TRBJ1-6
CASGSPQSRGLREQYF	TGTGCTAGTGGTTCCCCTCAAAGCAGGGGGCTCAGGGAGCAGTACTTC	TRBD1	once	TRBV12-5	TRBJ2-7
CASSPVYNNEQFF	TGCGCCAGCAGTCCCGTTTATAACAATGAGCAGTTCTTC	-	-	TRBV5-1	TRBJ2-1
CASSSPGQGPYEQYF	TGTGCCAGCAGCTCGCCGGGACAGGGCCCCTACGAGCAGTACTTC	TRBD1	-	TRBV7-9	TRBJ2-7
CASSLTGLNTEAFF	TGCGCCAGCAGCTTGACAGGGCTTAACACTGAAGCTTTCTTT	-	-	TRBV5-1	TRBJ1-1
CASSLATGTGDYEQYF	TGTGCCAGCAGCTTAGCTACCGGGACAGGGGACTACGAGCAGTACTTC	TRBD1	-	TRBV7-9	TRBJ2-7
CATSSDRGTEAFF	TGTGCCACCAGCAGCGACAGGGGCACTGAAGCTTTCTTT	TRBD1	-	TRBV15	TRBJ1-1
CASSQDLGYGYTF	TGCGCCAGCAGCCAAGATCTAGGTTATGGCTACACCTTC	-	medium-sized	TRBV4-1	TRBJ1-2
CASSSRTRERGGIDEQFF	TGTGCCAGCAGCTCAAGGACCCGTGAGCGGGGGGGAATTGATGAGCAGTTCTTC	TRBD2	-	TRBV7-2	TRBJ2-1
CASSLGGAPYEQYF	TGTGCCAGTAGTTTGGGGGGGGCTCCCTACGAGCAGTACTTC	-	-	TRBV19	TRBJ2-7
CASSQDQGAGANVLTF	TGCGCCAGCAGCCAAGATCAGGGGGCTGGGGCCAACGTCCTGACTTTC	TRBD1	few	TRBV4-3	TRBJ2-6
CASSLAGVNQPQHF	TGTGCCAGCAGCTTAGCAGGGGTTAATCAGCCCCAGCATTTT	-	-	TRBV7-6	TRBJ1-5
CASSQGSNQPQHF	TGTGCCAGCAGCCAGGGAAGCAATCAGCCCCAGCATTTT	-	once	TRBV7-6	TRBJ1-5
CASSLEQGYEAFF	TGTGCCAGCAGCTTGGAACAGGGGTATGAAGCTTTCTTT	TRBD1	-	TRBV5-4	TRBJ1-1
CASSPQQGNYNEQFF	TGTGCCAGCAGCCCCCAACAGGGTAATTACAATGAGCAGTTCTTC	-	-	TRBV7-3	TRBJ2-1
CASSQYRDTEAFF	TGTGCCAGCAGCCAGTACAGGGACACTGAAGCTTTCTTT	-	-	TRBV7-9	TRBJ1-1
CASSLLTGGMTGELFF	TGTGCCAGCAGCTTGTTGACAGGGGGCATGACCGGGGAGCTGTTTTTT	TRBD1	-	TRBV5-6	TRBJ2-2
CASSSWDSTEAFF	TGTGCCAGCAGCTCATGGGACAGCACTGAAGCTTTCTTT	TRBD1	-	TRBV11-2	TRBJ1-1
CASSFLNPSSYNSPLHF	TGTGCCAGCAGTTTTTTAAATCCTAGCTCCTATAATTCACCCCTCCACTTT	-	-	TRBV28	TRBJ1-6
CASRQSPSSGGRTDTQYF	TGTGCCAGTAGACAGTCTCCCTCTAGCGGGGGCCGCACAGATACGCAGTATTTT	TRBD2	-	TRBV19	TRBJ2-3
CASSAEASGGANEQFF	TGTGCCAGCAGTGCCGAAGCTAGCGGGGGGGCAAATGAGCAGTTCTTC	TRBD2	-	TRBV6-4	TRBJ2-1
CASSQDFTGTGRAYEQYF	TGTGCCAGCAGCCAAGATTTTACCGGTACAGGGCGGGCCTACGAGCAGTACTTC	-	-	TRBV14	TRBJ2-7
CASNGQGQPQHF	TGTGCCAGCAACGGACAGGGACAGCCCCAGCATTTT	TRBD1	few	TRBV27	TRBJ1-5
CASSPGQTYEQYF	TGTGCCAGCAGCCCGGGACAAACCTACGAGCAGTACTTC	-	-	TRBV27	TRBJ2-7
CASTTGAYSNQPQHF	TGTGCCAGTACCACAGGGGCCTATAGCAATCAGCCCCAGCATTTT	TRBD1	-	TRBV19	TRBJ1-5
CASSDWWDRGLGNTEAFF	TGCGCCAGCAGTGACTGGTGGGACAGGGGGTTAGGGAACACTGAAGCTTTCTTT	TRBD1	-	TRBV10-1	TRBJ1-1
CAIRQGDQPQHF	TGTGCCATCCGACAGGGGGATCAGCCCCAGCATTTT	TRBD1	-	TRBV10-3	TRBJ1-5
CASSLYQGLNTEAFF	TGTGCCAGCAGTTTGTATCAGGGGTTGAACACTGAAGCTTTCTTT	-	-	TRBV27	TRBJ1-1
CASSENRGATYEQYF	TGCGCCAGCAGCGAAAACAGGGGGGCAACCTACGAGCAGTACTTC	TRBD1	-	TRBV4-3	TRBJ2-7
CASSLGDSYEQYF	TGTGCCAGCAGCTTAGGGGACAGCTACGAGCAGTACTTC	TRBD1	-	TRBV7-9	TRBJ2-7
CASSFPTSGPPGDTQYF	TGTGCCAGCAGTTTCCCGACTAGCGGGCCCCCGGGAGATACGCAGTATTTT	TRBD2	-	TRBV28	TRBJ2-3
CASSQDPSGGSETQYF	TGCGCCAGCAGCCAAGATCCTAGCGGGGGATCGGAGACCCAGTACTTC	TRBD2	-	TRBV4-1	TRBJ2-5
CASSYSGPANTEAFF	TGTGCCAGCAGTTACTCGGGCCCTGCGAACACTGAAGCTTTCTTT	-	-	TRBV6-5	TRBJ1-1
CASSIRHYYGYTF	TGTGCCAGCAGCATTCGACATTACTATGGCTACACCTTC	-	-	TRBV7-9	TRBJ1-2
CAWGPGQQNTEAFF	TGTGCCTGGGGGCCGGGACAGCAGAACACTGAAGCTTTCTTT	TRBD1	once	TRBV30	TRBJ1-1
CASRPPDRGNYGYTF	TGTGCCAGCAGACCGCCCGACAGGGGAAACTATGGCTACACCTTC	TRBD1	-	TRBV27	TRBJ1-2
CSVATPNYGYTF	TGCAGCGTAGCGACTCCAAACTATGGCTACACCTTC	-	-	TRBV29-1	TRBJ1-2